Here is one TCR beta chain with its context. Looked up from germline, CDR1 is SGHRS and CDR2 is YFSETQ. V was clipped by 5 bases and J by 4 bases; unmatched bases: 5. The CDR3 spans 14 residues. Sequencing used immunoSEQ multiplex PCR; TCRdb keeps in-frame clones, though not all of them. In the table there are approximately 300,000 clones, approximately 90% of which are singletons. The sample originates from a study of blood T cell repertoires in COVID-19. This rearrangement joins TRBV5-1 to TRBJ2-3; 9 bases are shared with TRBD1. This TCR was recovered from a woman in her thirties with COVID-19, enrolled during active disease. The sequenced sample was peripheral blood. The CDR3 DNA sequence: TGCGCCAGCAGACACACAGGGGGCGCAGATACGCAGTATTTT. It encodes CASRHTGGADTQYF.